The 3 T cell receptor beta chains presented below share a single source sample, sequenced in a study of spatial heterogeneity in lung cancer. Time point: sample taken at primary tumor resection. The sequenced material consisted of unsorted whole RNA from tumor, nontumor lung or frozen PBMC. Using its own MiXCR run on the 5' RACE reads, TCRdb lists one record per CDR3 protein. This table has approximately 12,000 distinct CDR3 sequences, 5.2% appearing once. Sequenced material: lung tumor tissue, taken at surgery. The receptor set was obtained from a human donor with early-stage non-small cell lung cancer.

A remark on this clonotype: With the library built for alpha chains, this beta chain is off target and its frequency is not meaningful. CDR3 DNA sequence: TGTGCCAGCAGCCACGGACAGGGGGCCGGAAACACCATATATTTT. Its protein is CASSHGQGAGNTIYF. The chain carries TRBV6-2 or TRBV6-3 and TRBJ1-3, with 11 bases that match TRBD1. Germline CDR1 and CDR2: MNHEY and SVGEGT. V shed 6 bases, J shed 4 bases, and the junction held 5 bases outside the gene matches. The CDR3 consists of 15 residues.

This clonotype was counted between two and nine times. This beta chain lies outside the target of a library built for alpha chains; its clone size means little. V usage is TRBV7-9 and J usage is TRBJ1-1, with 7 bases aligning to TRBD1. Per the germline V gene, CDR1 is SEHNR and CDR2 is FQNEAQ (reference sequence). This CDR3 has 13 residues. V trimming: 3 bases; J trimming: 7 bases; junction bases outside the gene matches: 5. CDR3 in DNA: TGTGCCAGCAGCTTGGGAGGGGACAGTGAAGCTTTCTTT. This translates into CASSLGGDSEAFF.

This clonotype was counted ten times or more. In a library made to pick up alpha chains, this beta chain is a stray read with a size that means little. The gene calls are TRBV12-3 or TRBV12-4 and TRBJ2-1; no clear D. Trimming stripped 3 bases from V and 7 bases from J, with 7 bases between. The CDR3 spans 12 residues. The CDR3 spells CASSFARNEQFF. CDR3 DNA: TGTGCCAGCAGTTTTGCGAGGAATGAGCAGTTCTTC.